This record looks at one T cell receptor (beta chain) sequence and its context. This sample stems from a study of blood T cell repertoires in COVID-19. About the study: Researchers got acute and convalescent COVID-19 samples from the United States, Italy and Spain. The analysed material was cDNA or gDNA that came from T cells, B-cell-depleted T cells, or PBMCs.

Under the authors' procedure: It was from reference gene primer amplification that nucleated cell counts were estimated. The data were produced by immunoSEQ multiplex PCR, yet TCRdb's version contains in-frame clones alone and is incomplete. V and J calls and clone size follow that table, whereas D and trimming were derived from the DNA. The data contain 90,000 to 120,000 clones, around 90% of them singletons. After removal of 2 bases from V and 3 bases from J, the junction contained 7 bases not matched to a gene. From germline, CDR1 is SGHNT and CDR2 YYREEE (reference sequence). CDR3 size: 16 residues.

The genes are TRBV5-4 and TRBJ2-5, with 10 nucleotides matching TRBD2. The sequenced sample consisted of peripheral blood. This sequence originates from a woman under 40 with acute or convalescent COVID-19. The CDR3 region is CASSLSKRGGEETQYF. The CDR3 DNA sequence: TGTGCCAGCAGCTTATCAAAGCGGGGGGGGGAAGAGACCCAGTACTTC.